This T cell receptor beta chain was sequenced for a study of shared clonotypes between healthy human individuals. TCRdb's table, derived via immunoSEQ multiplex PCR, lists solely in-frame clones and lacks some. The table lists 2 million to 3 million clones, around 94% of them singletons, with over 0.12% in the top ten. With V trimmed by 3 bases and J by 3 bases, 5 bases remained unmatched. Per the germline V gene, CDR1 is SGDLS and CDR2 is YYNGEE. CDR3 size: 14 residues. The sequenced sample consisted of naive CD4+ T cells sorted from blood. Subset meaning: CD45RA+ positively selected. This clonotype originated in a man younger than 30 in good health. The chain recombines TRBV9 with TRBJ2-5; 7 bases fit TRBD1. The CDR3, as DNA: TGTGCCAGCAGCGACGCCGACAGGGAAGAGACCCAGTACTTC. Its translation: CASSDADREETQYF.